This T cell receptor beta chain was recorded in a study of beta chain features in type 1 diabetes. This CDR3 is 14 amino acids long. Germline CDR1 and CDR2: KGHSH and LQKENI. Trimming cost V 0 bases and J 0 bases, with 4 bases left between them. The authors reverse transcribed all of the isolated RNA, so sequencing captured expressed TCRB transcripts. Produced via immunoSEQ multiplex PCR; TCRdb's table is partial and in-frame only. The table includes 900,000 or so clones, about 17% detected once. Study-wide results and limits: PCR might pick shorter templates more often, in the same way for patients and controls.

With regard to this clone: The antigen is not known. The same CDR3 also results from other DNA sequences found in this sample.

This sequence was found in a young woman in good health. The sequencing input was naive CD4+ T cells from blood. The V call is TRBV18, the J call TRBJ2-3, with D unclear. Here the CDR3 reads CASSPPASTDTQYF. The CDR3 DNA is TGTGCCAGCTCACCACCTGCTAGCACAGATACGCAGTATTTT.